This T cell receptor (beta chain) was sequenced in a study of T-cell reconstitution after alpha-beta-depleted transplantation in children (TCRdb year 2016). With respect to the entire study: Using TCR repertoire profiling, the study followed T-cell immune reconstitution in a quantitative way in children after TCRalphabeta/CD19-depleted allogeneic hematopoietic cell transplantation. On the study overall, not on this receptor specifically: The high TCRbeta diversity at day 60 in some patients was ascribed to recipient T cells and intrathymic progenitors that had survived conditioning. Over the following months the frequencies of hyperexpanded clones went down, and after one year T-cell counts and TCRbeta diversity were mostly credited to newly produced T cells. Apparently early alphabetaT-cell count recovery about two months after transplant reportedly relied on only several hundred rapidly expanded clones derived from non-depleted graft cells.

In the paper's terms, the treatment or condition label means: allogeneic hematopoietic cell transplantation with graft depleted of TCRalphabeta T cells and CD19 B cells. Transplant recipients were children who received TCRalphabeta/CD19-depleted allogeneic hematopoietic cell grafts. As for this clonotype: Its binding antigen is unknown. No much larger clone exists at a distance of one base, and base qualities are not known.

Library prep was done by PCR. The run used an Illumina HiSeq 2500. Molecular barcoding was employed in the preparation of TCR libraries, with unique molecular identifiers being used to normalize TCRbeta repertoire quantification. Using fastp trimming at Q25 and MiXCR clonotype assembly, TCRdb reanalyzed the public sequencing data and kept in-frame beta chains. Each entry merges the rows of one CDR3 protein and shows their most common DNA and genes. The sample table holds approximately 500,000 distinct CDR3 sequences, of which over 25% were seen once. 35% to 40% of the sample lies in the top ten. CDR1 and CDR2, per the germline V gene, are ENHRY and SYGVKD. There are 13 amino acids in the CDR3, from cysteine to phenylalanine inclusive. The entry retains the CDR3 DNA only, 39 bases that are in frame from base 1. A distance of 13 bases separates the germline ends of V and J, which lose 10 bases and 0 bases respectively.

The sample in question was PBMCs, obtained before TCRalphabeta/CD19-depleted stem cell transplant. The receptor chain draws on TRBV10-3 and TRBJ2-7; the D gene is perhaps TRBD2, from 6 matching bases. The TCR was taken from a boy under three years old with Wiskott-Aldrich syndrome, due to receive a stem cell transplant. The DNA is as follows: TGTGCCAGCGGGGACGATAGCTCCTACGAGCAGTACTTC. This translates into CASGDDSSYEQYF.